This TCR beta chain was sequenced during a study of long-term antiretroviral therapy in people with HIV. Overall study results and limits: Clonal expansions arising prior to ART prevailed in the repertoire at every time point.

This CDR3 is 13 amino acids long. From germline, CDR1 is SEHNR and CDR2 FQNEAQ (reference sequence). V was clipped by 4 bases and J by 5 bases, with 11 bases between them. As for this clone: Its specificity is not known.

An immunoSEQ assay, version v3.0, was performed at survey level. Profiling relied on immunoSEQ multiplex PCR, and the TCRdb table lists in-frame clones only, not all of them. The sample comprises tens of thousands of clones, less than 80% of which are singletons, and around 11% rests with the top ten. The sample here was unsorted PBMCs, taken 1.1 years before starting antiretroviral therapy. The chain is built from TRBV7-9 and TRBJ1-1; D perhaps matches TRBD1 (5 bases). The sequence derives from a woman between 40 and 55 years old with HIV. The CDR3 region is CASSSQGGTEAFF. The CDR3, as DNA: TGTGCCAGCAGCTCCCAGGGAGGGACTGAAGCTTTCTTT.